What follows are 28 T cell receptor beta chains derived from one specimen sequenced in a study of shared clonotypes between healthy human individuals. Assay: immunoSEQ multiplex PCR; the TCRdb copy retains only in-frame clones and omits some. This table holds about 2.2 million clones, 93% found once. The naive CD8 fraction comprised CD45RO-negative cells positively selected for CCR7 and excluded terminally differentiated effector memory CD45RA+ cells. Sequencing used naive CD8+ T cells from PBMCs. These receptors originate from a man aged 18-30 years in good health. Some clones in this sample may be carry-over from other donors' samples.

The chain recombines TRBV12-5 with TRBJ1-2; 8 bases fit TRBD1. There are 14 residues in the CDR3. V trimming: 1 base; J trimming: 2 bases; junction bases outside the gene matches: 0. The germline gives CDR1 LGHNT, CDR2 FRNRAP. DNA for the CDR3: TGTGCTAGTGGTTTGGGGACAGGGAACTATGGCTACACCTTC. Translating it yields CASGLGTGNYGYTF.

This chain uses TRBV5-4 with TRBJ2-3, with 8 bases fitting TRBD2. CDR1 and CDR2 (germline): SGHNT, YYREEE (reference sequence). V lost 6 bases to trimming and J lost 0 bases; unmatched junction nucleotides: 6. This CDR3 has 15 amino acids. In nucleotides, the CDR3 is TGTGCCAGCACCCGAGCGGGAGTGAGCACAGATACGCAGTATTTT. Protein sequence: CASTRAGVSTDTQYF.

The rearrangement uses TRBV27 and TRBJ2-7; TRBD1 agrees at 8 bases. The V gene end was trimmed by 4 bases and the J gene end by 4 bases; junction bases not matched to a gene: 12. The CDR3 loop spans 16 amino acids. Germline V gene data show CDR1 as MNHEY and CDR2 as SMNVEV (reference sequence). The DNA of the CDR3 is TGTGCCAGCAGTTCCAGCGGACAGGGACGGAGGTACGAGCAGTACTTC. Translated, it gives CASSSSGQGRRYEQYF.

The rearrangement joins TRBV7-9 to TRBJ2-7, with D possibly called TRBD1 or TRBD2 (5 bases each). CDR1 SEHNR and CDR2 FQNEAQ come from the germline V gene (reference sequence). This CDR3 has 14 residues. V was pared by 2 bases and J by 3 bases, with 11 bases between. CDR3 bases: TGTGCCAGCAGCTTAACGGGACCGATCTACGAGCAGTACTTC. As protein: CASSLTGPIYEQYF. Filled out from reference TRBV7-9 and TRBJ2-7, the complete variable domain reads DTGVSQNPRHKITKRGQNVTFRCDPISEHNRLYWYRQTLGQGPEFLTYFQNEAQLEKSRLLSDRFSAERPKGSFSTLEIQRTEQGDSAMYLCASSLTGPIYEQYFGPGTRLTVT.

The chain's CDR3 is CASSLTAGENTGELFF. CDR3 DNA sequence: TGTGCCAGCAGCTTAACAGCGGGAGAGAACACCGGGGAGCTGTTTTTT. The chain uses TRBV7-3 and TRBJ2-2, with 8 bases fitting TRBD2. Germline V gene sequence: CDR1 SGHTA, CDR2 FQGTGA. After removal of 0 bases from V and 1 base from J, the junction contained 1 base not matched to a gene. This CDR3 has 16 residues. Looking up the rest from reference TRBV7-3 and TRBJ2-2 gives the full variable domain: GAGVSQTPSNKVTEKGKYVELRCDPISGHTALYWYRQSLGQGPEFLIYFQGTGAADDSGLPNDRFFAVRPEGSVSTLKIQRTERGDSAVYLCASSLTAGENTGELFFGEGSRLTVL.

The chain recombines TRBV13 with TRBJ2-7, with D hard to call. The CDR3 consists of 13 residues. Germline CDR1 reads PRHDT; CDR2 reads FYEKMQ (reference sequence). Trimming took 5 bases from V and 0 from J, leaving 8 bases between them. CDR3 residues: CASSPSSSYEQYF. DNA of the CDR3: TGTGCCAGCAGCCCAAGCAGCTCCTACGAGCAGTACTTC.

The chain has TRBV7-9 and TRBJ2-1; 9 bases match TRBD2. The CDR3 covers 16 residues. CDR1 is SEHNR, CDR2 FQNEAQ, per germline (reference sequence). Trimming at V came to 4 bases and at J to 7 bases, leaving 11 bases not matched to a gene. CDR3 coding DNA: TGTGCCAGCAGCTCCCCTGCTGTTAGCGGGAGAAATGAGCAGTTCTTC. This codes for CASSSPAVSGRNEQFF.

V gene TRBV4-2 combines with J gene TRBJ2-7, with TRBD2 matching over 7 bases. J gave up 1 base and V 3 bases, and 18 bases lay outside the gene matches. The CDR3 extends over 19 amino acids. Germline CDR1 and CDR2: LGHNA and YNFKEQ. The CDR3 sequence: CASSHPIKEMGGKSYEQYF. The CDR3 DNA reads as TGTGCCAGCAGCCATCCCATAAAGGAGATGGGAGGGAAATCCTACGAGCAGTACTTC.

This clone was counted once. This chain joins TRBV7-9 and TRBJ2-3; D remains ambiguous. CDR1 SEHNR and CDR2 FQNEAQ come from the germline V gene (reference sequence). Trimming took off 4 bases at V and 5 bases at J, with 7 bases between the two ends. The CDR3 runs 12 residues. CDR3 sequence (DNA): TGTGCCAGCAGCTCCATTCAAGATACGCAGTATTTT. This encodes CASSSIQDTQYF.

The chain uses TRBV28 and TRBJ2-5, with 8 nucleotides matching TRBD1. With 5 bases clipped from V and 5 bases from J, the junction kept 10 bases outside the gene matches. CDR1 and CDR2 (germline): MDHEN, SYDVKM. CDR3 length equals 15 residues. As DNA, the CDR3 is TGTGCCAGCAGTCGTCCTTGGACAGGGTTCGAGACCCAGTACTTC. The encoded protein is CASSRPWTGFETQYF.

This CDR3 reads CASSQEFAGVQPQHF. In nucleotides, the CDR3 is TGCGCCAGCAGCCAAGAGTTTGCGGGGGTACAGCCCCAGCATTTT. V gene TRBV4-1 combines with J gene TRBJ1-5; tentatively, D is TRBD1 (5 bases). Germline CDR1 and CDR2: MGHRA and YSYEKL. This CDR3 is built from 15 residues. The V and J ends lost 0 bases and 7 bases respectively, with 13 bases between them.

The chain links TRBV28 to TRBJ2-1; 7 nucleotides line up with TRBD1. This CDR3 is 16 amino acids long. The V gene's germline CDR1 is MDHEN and CDR2 SYDVKM. V shed 4 bases and J 8 bases; nucleotides not matched to a gene: 14. The CDR3 here is CASSYPRQGLRYEQFF. The CDR3 DNA reads as TGTGCCAGCAGTTACCCTCGACAGGGCCTTAGATATGAGCAGTTCTTC.

This clone was counted a single time. In nucleotides, the CDR3 is TGTGCCAGCAGTCCCGGGACAGGCACTGAAGCTTTCTTT. This gives the protein CASSPGTGTEAFF. This chain connects TRBV27 to TRBJ1-1, with TRBD1 matching 8 bases. V gave up 5 bases and J gave up 4 bases; unmatched junction bases: 3. The germline CDR1 and CDR2 sequences are MNHEY and SMNVEV (reference sequence). This CDR3 is 13 amino acids long.

In this sample, this clone turned up a few times. The V and J genes are TRBV19 and TRBJ1-1; D is undetermined. The germline V gene encodes CDR1 LNHDA and CDR2 SQIVND (reference sequence). V was cut by 4 bases and J by 1 base, with 7 bases left in between. This CDR3 is 13 amino acids long. CDR3 loop: CASSRDWNTEAFF. CDR3 sequence (DNA): TGTGCCAGTAGTAGGGATTGGAACACTGAAGCTTTCTTT. The variable domain in full, with the rest retrieved from reference TRBV19 and TRBJ1-1, is DGGITQSPKYLFRKEGQNVTLSCEQNLNHDAMYWYRQDPGQGLRLIYYSQIVNDFQKGDIAEGYSVSREKKESFPLTVTSAQKNPTAFYLCASSRDWNTEAFFGQGTRLTVV.

The rearrangement joins TRBV27 to TRBJ2-7; D not certain. V lost 3 bases and J lost 0, with 9 bases in between. CDR1 is MNHEY, CDR2 SMNVEV, per germline (reference sequence). The CDR3 covers 14 residues. In nucleotides, the CDR3 is TGTGCCAGCAGTTTTTGGCGGAGCTCCTACGAGCAGTACTTC. As protein: CASSFWRSSYEQYF.

The V call is TRBV9, the J call TRBJ2-1, with 10 nucleotides matching TRBD2. Germline-derived CDR1 and CDR2 are SGDLS and YYNGEE. V trimming: 0 bases; J trimming: 10 bases; junction bases outside the gene matches: 7. The CDR3 runs to 15 residues. CDR3 sequence: CASSVELAGVSEQFF. CDR3 nucleotides: TGTGCCAGCAGCGTAGAGCTAGCGGGAGTCAGCGAGCAGTTCTTC.

The chain employs TRBV5-6 and TRBJ1-2, with 11 nucleotides matching TRBD1. Looked up from germline, CDR1 is SGHDT and CDR2 is YYEEEE. The CDR3 is 15 residues long. V lost 8 bases, J lost 4 bases, and 10 bases stayed unmatched. The CDR3 loop is CASGTGGNNGYGYTF. The CDR3 DNA reads as TGTGCCAGTGGGACAGGGGGGAATAACGGCTATGGCTACACCTTC.

This chain uses TRBV4-1 with TRBJ2-3; TRBD2 might be the D (6 bases). V gave up 1 base and J gave up 3 bases, with 11 bases separating them. The CDR3 length is 15 residues. Per the germline V gene, CDR1 is MGHRA and CDR2 is YSYEKL. The CDR3 nucleotides are TGCGCCAGCAGCCAAGGGGGGAGGTTGACAGATACGCAGTATTTT. This codes for CASSQGGRLTDTQYF.

CDR3 in amino acids: CASRGQGLSYTF. The CDR3 DNA reads as TGTGCCAGCAGGGGACAGGGGTTGAGCTACACCTTC. This chain links TRBV27 with TRBJ1-2; TRBD1 agrees at 10 bases. CDR1 and CDR2 from the germline V gene are MNHEY and SMNVEV (reference sequence). The trim removed 6 bases at V and 9 bases at J, leaving 4 bases unmatched. CDR3 size: 12 residues.

V usage is TRBV27 and J usage is TRBJ2-3; weak D call: TRBD1 (6 bases). Germline loops: CDR1 MNHEY, CDR2 SMNVEV (reference sequence). This CDR3 is 17 amino acids long. V was shortened by 0 bases and J by 5 bases, with 18 bases between the two germline ends. Here the CDR3 reads CASSLSFRGHKVDTQYF. The CDR3 coding sequence is TGTGCCAGCAGTTTATCGTTTCGGGGACACAAGGTAGATACGCAGTATTTT.

The CDR3 region is CASSVGTSGWDTQYF. CDR3 DNA sequence: TGTGCCAGCAGCGTAGGGACTAGCGGGTGGGATACGCAGTATTTT. The J gene is TRBJ2-3, the V gene TRBV9; 11 bases are a match to TRBD2. Germline trimming cut 0 bases from V and 6 bases from J; bases unmatched to any gene: 3. Looked up from germline, CDR1 is SGDLS and CDR2 is YYNGEE. CDR3 length: 15 residues.

In the case of this clone: Other DNA sequences in the same sample also yield this CDR3. V gene TRBV28 combines with J gene TRBJ1-1; perhaps TRBD1 as D (6 bases). Germline lookup yields CDR1 MDHEN and CDR2 SYDVKM. V gave up 4 bases and J gave up 1 base, with 13 bases separating them. The CDR3 runs 15 residues. For the CDR3, the DNA is TGTGCCAGCAGTTCCTACAGGGAGGGGAACACTGAAGCTTTCTTT. Amino acid sequence: CASSSYREGNTEAFF.

CDR3 sequence reads: CASSVAGTRSYNEQFF. In DNA form, the CDR3 reads TGTGCCAGCAGCGTAGCAGGGACCCGCTCCTACAATGAGCAGTTCTTC. The chain links TRBV9 to TRBJ2-1; D may be TRBD1 or TRBD2 (5 bases each). The V gene lost 0 bases and the J gene lost 0 bases, with 10 bases spanning the gap. Germline V lookup: CDR1 SGDLS, CDR2 YYNGEE. CDR3 size: 16 residues.

The chain has TRBV6-5 and TRBJ1-1; D call uncertain. The ends were cut back, 6 bases at V and 5 bases at J, with 13 bases in the middle. Germline CDR1 is MNHEY and CDR2 is SVGAGI. The CDR3 consists of 13 residues. Here the CDR3 reads CASRRHQKTEAFF. CDR3 coding DNA: TGTGCCAGCAGACGACACCAGAAGACTGAAGCTTTCTTT.

This chain joins TRBV4-3 and TRBJ2-5; TRBD2 matches at 7 bases. CDR1 is LGHNA, CDR2 YSLEER, per germline. The CDR3 consists of 20 residues. V shed 5 bases, J shed 1 base, and the junction held 22 bases outside the gene matches. This chain's CDR3 is CASSAWRGSGFLNPQETQYF. As DNA, the CDR3 is TGCGCCAGCAGCGCATGGAGAGGTAGCGGGTTCCTTAATCCCCAAGAGACCCAGTACTTC.

V usage is TRBV28 and J usage is TRBJ2-7, with 10 bases aligning to TRBD1. The CDR3 extends over 15 amino acids. Germline assignment: CDR1 MDHEN and CDR2 SYDVKM. V trimming: 5 bases; J trimming: 5 bases; junction bases outside the gene matches: 9. The CDR3 DNA follows: TGTGCCAGCAGTCCTTCCGGGACAGGGGTCCACGAGCAGTACTTC. Translated: CASSPSGTGVHEQYF.

V is TRBV7-9 and J is TRBJ1-1, with a weak D call TRBD1 (6 bases). CDR1 and CDR2 (germline): SEHNR, FQNEAQ (reference sequence). The germline V and J ends were trimmed by 7 bases and 1 base, with 13 bases remaining between them. The CDR3 length is 14 residues. CDR3 DNA sequence: TGTGCCAGCAACGTTCTCAGGGGGAACACTGAAGCTTTCTTT. Translating gives CASNVLRGNTEAFF.

This rearrangement joins TRBV11-2 to TRBJ2-1; the D is unclear. The CDR3 runs 14 residues. The ends were cut back, 3 bases at V and 5 bases at J, with 11 bases in the middle. Germline values: CDR1 SGHAT, CDR2 FQNNGV. CDR3 nucleotides: TGTGCCAGCAGCTTCTTTGGGAAACACAATGAGCAGTTCTTC. It codes for CASSFFGKHNEQFF. The full variable domain, in which reference TRBV11-2 and TRBJ2-1 provide the parts outside the CDR3, is EAGVAQSPRYKIIEKRQSVAFWCNPISGHATLYWYQQILGQGPKLLIQFQNNGVVDDSQLPKDRFSAERLKGVDSTLKIQPAKLEDSAVYLCASSFFGKHNEQFFGPGTRLTVL.